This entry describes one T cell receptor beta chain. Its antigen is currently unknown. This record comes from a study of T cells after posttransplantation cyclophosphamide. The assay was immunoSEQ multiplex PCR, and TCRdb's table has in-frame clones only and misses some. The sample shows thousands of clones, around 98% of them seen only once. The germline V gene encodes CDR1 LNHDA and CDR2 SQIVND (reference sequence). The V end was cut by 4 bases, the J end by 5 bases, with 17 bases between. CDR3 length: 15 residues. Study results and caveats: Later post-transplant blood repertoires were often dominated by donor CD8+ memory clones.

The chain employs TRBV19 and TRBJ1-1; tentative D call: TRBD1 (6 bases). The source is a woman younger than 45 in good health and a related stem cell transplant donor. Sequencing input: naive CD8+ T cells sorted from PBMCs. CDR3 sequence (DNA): TGTGCCAGTAGTACCTACCCTACAGGGAGTACTGAAGCTTTCTTT. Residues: CASSTYPTGSTEAFF.